This paragraph reports one T cell receptor beta chain. This sample was taken from a study of human T cells and chemical hapten exposure. Time point of the sample: pre-sensitization, week 0. As for treatment: therapeutic diphenylcyclopropenone sensitization with weekly scalp DPC. TCRdb itself ran the RACE reads through MiXCR, one entry per CDR3 protein. The sample has roughly 260,000 distinct CDR3 sequences, approximately 8.4% seen once. This specimen consisted of whole blood, obtained in connection with sensitization to the hapten diphenylcyclopropenone (DPC). The receptor was derived from a woman between 35 and 50 years old with alopecia areata. Some clones in this sample may be carry-over from other donors' samples.

CDR3 amino acids: CASSPKLGDYPLNEQFF. CDR3 bases: TGTGCCAGCAGCCCCAAGTTAGGGGACTATCCCCTCAATGAGCAGTTCTTC. The chain uses TRBV11-2 and TRBJ2-1; 7 nucleotides match TRBD2. The CDR3 extends over 17 amino acids. Germline loops: CDR1 SGHAT, CDR2 FQNNGV. J was trimmed by 6 bases and V by 5 bases; bases with no gene match: 16. Variable domain in full (rest from reference TRBV11-2 and TRBJ2-1): EAGVAQSPRYKIIEKRQSVAFWCNPISGHATLYWYQQILGQGPKLLIQFQNNGVVDDSQLPKDRFSAERLKGVDSTLKIQPAKLEDSAVYLCASSPKLGDYPLNEQFFGPGTRLTVL.